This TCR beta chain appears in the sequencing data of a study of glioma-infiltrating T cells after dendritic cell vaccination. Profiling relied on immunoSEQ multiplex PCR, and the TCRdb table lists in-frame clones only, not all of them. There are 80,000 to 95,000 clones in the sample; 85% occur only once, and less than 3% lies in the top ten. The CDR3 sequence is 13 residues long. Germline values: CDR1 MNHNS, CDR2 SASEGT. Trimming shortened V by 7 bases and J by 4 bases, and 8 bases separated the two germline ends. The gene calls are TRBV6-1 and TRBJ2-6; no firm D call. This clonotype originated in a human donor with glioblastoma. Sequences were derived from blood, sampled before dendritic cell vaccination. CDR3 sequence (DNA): TGTGCCAGCACCGAGGTAGGGGCCAACGTCCTGACTTTC. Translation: CASTEVGANVLTF.